The text below deals with one TCR beta chain. The antigen is unknown. The data are from a study of Graves' ophthalmopathy and Graves' hyperthyroidism. The sequenced template was RNA, covering the TCR beta CDR3 region. HTBI primers served in a first-round RT-PCR, which a second-round multiplex PCR followed. TCRdb called the multiplex PCR reads again in MiXCR, with one record for every CDR3 protein. The data contain 450,000 or so distinct CDR3 sequences, approximately 14% of them singletons. General study points: Detection in blood was also observed for most expanded thyroid clonotypes above 0.001 frequency.

This CDR3 has 13 residues. The V and J ends lost 3 bases and 2 bases respectively, with 8 bases between them. From germline, CDR1 is DFQATT and CDR2 SNEGSKA (reference sequence). The sequence derives from a woman in her thirties with Graves' ophthalmopathy. The chain uses TRBV20-1 and TRBJ2-1; D uncertain. Sample: blood. CDR3 DNA sequence: TGCAGTGCTAGGAAGTTGACCTACAATGAGCAGTTCTTC. Protein: CSARKLTYNEQFF.